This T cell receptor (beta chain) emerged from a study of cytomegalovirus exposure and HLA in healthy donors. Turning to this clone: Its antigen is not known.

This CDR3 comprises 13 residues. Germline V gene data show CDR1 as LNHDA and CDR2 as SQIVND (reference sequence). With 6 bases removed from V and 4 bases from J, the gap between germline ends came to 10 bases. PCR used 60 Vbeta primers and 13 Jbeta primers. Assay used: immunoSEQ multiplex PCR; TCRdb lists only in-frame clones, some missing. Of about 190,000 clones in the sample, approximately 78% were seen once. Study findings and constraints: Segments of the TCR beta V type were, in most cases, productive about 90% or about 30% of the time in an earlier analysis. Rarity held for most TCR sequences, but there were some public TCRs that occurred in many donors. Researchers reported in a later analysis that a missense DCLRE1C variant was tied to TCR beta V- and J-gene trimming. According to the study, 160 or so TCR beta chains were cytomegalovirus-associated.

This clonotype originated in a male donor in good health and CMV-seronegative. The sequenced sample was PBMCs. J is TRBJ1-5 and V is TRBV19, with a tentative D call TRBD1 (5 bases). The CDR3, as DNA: TGTGCCAGTAGAGTGGGGCGAAATCAGCCCCAGCATTTT. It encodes CASRVGRNQPQHF.